This T cell receptor (beta chain) was retrieved from a study of CD8 T cells in ankylosing spondylitis. General study results and limits: Disease-linked clones were CD8+ and relatively rare in peripheral blood. Typical of ankylosing spondylitis blood, it appeared, was a TCR beta motif of seven to nine highly homologous variants.

Each CDR3 protein is one row after TCRdb ran MiXCR on the 5' RACE reads. The table records 200,000 to 250,000 distinct CDR3 sequences, 6% to 8% of them present only once. Turning to this clonotype: Its antigen is not identified.

This CDR3 comprises 16 residues. V was cut by 8 bases and J by 0 bases, with 19 bases left in between. Material for sequencing was blood, either unsorted or a sorted T cell fraction (not recorded which). This clonotype originated in a male donor with ankylosing spondylitis. The chain is built from TRBV23-1 and TRBJ1-1, with D possibly TRBD1 on 5 matching bases. TRBV23-1 counts as an open reading frame of uncertain function. The CDR3 sequence is CASGNRLGDLNTEAFF. In DNA, the CDR3 is TGCGCCAGCGGGAACCGGCTGGGGGATTTGAACACTGAAGCTTTCTTT.